The rows below give T cell receptor beta chains drawn from one sample of a study of cytomegalovirus exposure and HLA in healthy donors. Measured with immunoSEQ multiplex PCR; TCRdb has only the in-frame clones, and not every one. The sample carries about 110,000 clones, roughly 88% recorded once. The sequencing input was PBMCs. These TCRs come from a woman aged 25 to 39 in good health and CMV-seropositive. Each CDR3 is given with its conserved first and last residue. Each record gives: V gene, D gene, J gene, CDR3 protein, CDR3 DNA. The D gene is left open where the match is weak.

TRBV15	NA	TRBJ2-3	CATSREQKGAGDTQYF	TGTGCCACCAGCAGAGAGCAGAAAGGGGCAGGAGATACGCAGTATTTT
TRBV5-6	NA	TRBJ2-7	CASSLLRDTYEQYF	TGTGCCAGCAGCTTACTCCGGGACACCTACGAGCAGTACTTC
TRBV28	TRBD2	TRBJ2-4	CASRTGRENIQYF	TGTGCCAGCAGAACCGGGAGGGAAAACATTCAGTACTTC
TRBV6-6	TRBD1	TRBJ2-7	CASSYDGTVKNEQYF	TGTGCCAGCAGTTACGACGGGACAGTAAAAAACGAGCAGTACTTC
TRBV25-1	TRBD1	TRBJ2-5	CASSDSRGQQTQETQYF	TGTGCCAGCAGTGATTCCCGGGGACAGCAGACCCAAGAGACCCAGTACTTC
TRBV11-2	TRBD1	TRBJ2-5	CASSLSGGQETQYF	TGTGCCAGCAGCTTATCAGGGGGCCAAGAGACCCAGTACTTC
TRBV6-5	TRBD1	TRBJ1-2	CASSPQGARGYTF	TGTGCCAGCAGTCCCCAGGGGGCGCGTGGCTACACCTTC
TRBV30	NA	TRBJ1-3	CAWSFARGSGGTIYF	TGTGCCTGGAGTTTTGCCAGGGGTTCGGGAGGCACCATATATTTT
TRBV7-7	TRBD2	TRBJ2-1	CASSLEPGLAGSRQFF	TGTGCCAGCAGCTTAGAGCCGGGACTAGCGGGATCGAGGCAGTTCTTC
TRBV5-6	NA	TRBJ2-3	CASSLGGGADTQYF	TGTGCCAGCAGCTTGGGAGGGGGGGCAGATACGCAGTATTTT
TRBV2	NA	TRBJ1-1	CASRLAGTRMGAEAFF	TGTGCCAGCAGACTCGCCGGGACAAGGATGGGGGCTGAAGCTTTCTTT
TRBV11-2	NA	TRBJ1-4	CASSLDFAGELLFF	TGTGCCAGCAGCTTAGATTTCGCAGGGGAATTGCTGTTTTTT
TRBV6-5	TRBD2	TRBJ2-1	CASSTLAGGINEQFF	TGTGCCAGCAGTACCCTAGCGGGAGGTATCAATGAGCAGTTCTTC
TRBV19	NA	TRBJ1-2	CASSIGTSSNYGYTF	TGTGCCAGTAGTATCGGGACAAGTTCTAACTATGGCTACACCTTC
TRBV10-3	TRBD2	TRBJ2-7	CAISESGLASYEQYF	TGTGCCATCAGCGAATCGGGACTAGCATCCTACGAGCAGTACTTC
TRBV30	TRBD2	TRBJ2-3	CAWKSSGRKTDTQYF	TGTGCCTGGAAATCTAGCGGGAGGAAGACAGATACGCAGTATTTT
TRBV6-5	TRBD2	TRBJ2-1	CASRERAGGPSEQFF	TGTGCCAGCAGGGAACGGGCGGGAGGGCCGAGTGAGCAGTTCTTC
TRBV4-3	NA	TRBJ1-1	CASSPGAGAYQAFF	TGCGCCAGCAGCCCAGGAGCAGGGGCTTACCAAGCTTTCTTT
TRBV4-2	TRBD2	TRBJ2-1	CASSQDTTSGSNEQFF	TGTGCCAGCAGCCAAGATACGACTAGCGGGAGTAATGAGCAGTTCTTC
TRBV19	TRBD1	TRBJ1-5	CASSIRTGYYSNQPQHF	TGTGCCAGTAGTATAAGGACAGGCTATTATAGCAATCAGCCCCAGCATTTT
TRBV15	NA	TRBJ1-6	CATSGRGNSPLHF	TGTGCCACCAGCGGCAGGGGAAATTCACCCCTCCACTTT
TRBV6-5	TRBD2	TRBJ2-5	CASSSTGLAGGETQYF	TGTGCCAGCAGTTCCACGGGACTAGCGGGGGGGGAGACCCAGTACTTC
TRBV4-3	NA	TRBJ1-1	CASSQDGVMNTEAFF	TGCGCCAGCAGCCAAGACGGAGTGATGAACACTGAAGCTTTCTTT
TRBV6-1	TRBD1	TRBJ2-7	CASSEASWDSSYEQYF	TGTGCCAGCAGTGAAGCTTCTTGGGACAGCTCCTACGAGCAGTACTTC
TRBV6-1	NA	TRBJ1-2	CASSEPGGYDYTF	TGTGCCAGCAGTGAACCCGGAGGGTACGACTACACCTTC
TRBV9	NA	TRBJ1-1	CASSREGSTEAFF	TGTGCCAGCAGTAGGGAGGGAAGCACTGAAGCTTTCTTT
TRBV5-6	TRBD1	TRBJ2-1	CASSQDRVDNEQFF	TGTGCCAGCAGCCAGGACAGGGTTGACAATGAGCAGTTCTTC
TRBV7-3	NA	TRBJ1-1	CASSLIAGPKNTEAFF	TGTGCCAGCAGCTTAATTGCGGGGCCTAAGAACACTGAAGCTTTCTTT
TRBV11-1	TRBD1	TRBJ2-1	CASSLGGTGLDEQFF	TGTGCCAGCAGCTTAGGAGGGACAGGGCTCGATGAGCAGTTCTTC
TRBV5-4	TRBD1	TRBJ1-1	CATQDRVRGTEAFF	TGTGCCACCCAAGACAGGGTTCGGGGCACTGAAGCTTTCTTT
TRBV5-1	NA	TRBJ2-3	CASSWRQKLDTQYF	TGCGCCAGCAGCTGGCGACAGAAGCTGGATACGCAGTATTTT
TRBV28	NA	TRBJ1-2	CASLTKGDTFHYGYTF	TGTGCCAGTCTTACGAAGGGGGACACCTTTCACTATGGCTACACCTTC
TRBV20-1	NA	TRBJ2-1	CSALGPNEQFF	TGCAGTGCCCTGGGCCCGAATGAGCAGTTCTTC
TRBV28	NA	TRBJ2-7	CASSLGGDEQYF	TGTGCCAGCAGTTTAGGCGGGGACGAGCAGTACTTC
TRBV11-2	TRBD1	TRBJ2-7	CASSLGQFYEQYF	TGTGCCAGCAGCCTGGGACAGTTCTACGAGCAGTACTTC
TRBV5-5	NA	TRBJ2-5	CASSFQEWGAQYF	TGTGCCAGCAGCTTTCAAGAATGGGGGGCCCAGTACTTC
TRBV29-1	NA	TRBJ1-1	CSVEVTASMNTEAFF	TGCAGCGTTGAGGTGACAGCCTCCATGAACACTGAAGCTTTCTTT